This note documents a single T cell receptor beta chain sequence. Its specificity is not known. This sample is part of a study of cytomegalovirus exposure and HLA in healthy donors. The study's findings and limits: Sequence variants that were highly shared formed a cluster that was likely a sequencing artifact. CMV serostatus alone was available as immune exposure information. It was in a later analysis that TCR association rates were seen to vary by HLA locus, highest for DRB1 and lowest for HLA-C.

The CDR3 has 14 residues. The germline CDR1 and CDR2 sequences are SGHTA and FQGNSA. V was clipped by 7 bases and J by 5 bases, with 17 bases between them. 13 Jbeta primers and 60 Vbeta primers were used for the PCR. Only in-frame clones appear in the TCRdb table, and some are missing; sequencing was by immunoSEQ multiplex PCR. The data show 110,000 to 150,000 clones, roughly 80% seen once. The chain has TRBV7-2 and TRBJ1-2; D may be TRBD1 (6 bases). This sequence originates from a man younger than 30 in good health and CMV-seronegative. What was sequenced was PBMCs. In DNA form, the CDR3 reads TGTGCCAGCACCCTAGGGGGTAGGGGGTATGGCTACACCTTC. The encoded protein is CASTLGGRGYGYTF.